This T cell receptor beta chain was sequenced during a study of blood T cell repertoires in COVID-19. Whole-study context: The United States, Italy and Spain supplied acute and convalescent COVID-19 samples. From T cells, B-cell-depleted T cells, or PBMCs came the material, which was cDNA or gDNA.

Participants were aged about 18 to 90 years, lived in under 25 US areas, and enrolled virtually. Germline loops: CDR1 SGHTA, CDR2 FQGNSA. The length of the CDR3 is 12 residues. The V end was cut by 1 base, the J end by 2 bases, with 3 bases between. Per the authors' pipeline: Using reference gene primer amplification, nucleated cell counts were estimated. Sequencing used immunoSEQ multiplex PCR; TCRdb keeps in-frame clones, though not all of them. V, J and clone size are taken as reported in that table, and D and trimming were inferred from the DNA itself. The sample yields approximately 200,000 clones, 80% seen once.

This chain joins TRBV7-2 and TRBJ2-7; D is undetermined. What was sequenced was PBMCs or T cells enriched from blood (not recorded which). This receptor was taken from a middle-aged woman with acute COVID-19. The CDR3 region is CASSLVAYEQYF. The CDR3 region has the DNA TGTGCCAGCAGCTTAGTCGCCTACGAGCAGTACTTC.